The rows below give T cell receptor beta chains drawn from one sample of a study of blood T cell repertoires in COVID-19. The assay was immunoSEQ multiplex PCR, and TCRdb's table has in-frame clones only and misses some. The sample shows roughly 220,000 clones, around 82% of them seen only once. Sequencing was performed on peripheral blood. These receptors all stem from a woman aged 25 to 39 who had recovered from COVID-19. Both conserved end residues are part of each CDR3. Only part of the rows carry a size: once, few, many, or a class if the clone is expanded.

TRBV5-4	.	TRBJ2-5	CASSFYSETQYF
TRBV30	.	TRBJ1-5	CAWSTRTGYADYSNQPQHF
TRBV9	.	TRBJ2-1	CASSVGASGRSNEQFF
TRBV6-5	once	TRBJ2-7	CASSYTKQGFSYEQYF
TRBV19	.	TRBJ1-3	CASSPRQGTSGNTIYF
TRBV15	.	TRBJ2-1	CATSRDQASGSSYNEQFF
TRBV12-3/TRBV12-4	.	TRBJ2-2	CASRGANTGELFF
TRBV27	.	TRBJ2-1	CASSPVGGSSYNEQFF
TRBV11-2	.	TRBJ1-1	CASSLFTYEAGDTEAFF
TRBV6-6	.	TRBJ2-7	CASSYPGIPYEQYF
TRBV24-1	.	TRBJ2-2	CATSDWGGGHTGELFF
TRBV3-1/TRBV3-2	.	TRBJ2-7	CASSRDTSGSLSQYF
TRBV28	.	TRBJ2-5	CASRSQGGKTQYF
TRBV29-1	.	TRBJ2-1	CSAPVRYNEQFF
TRBV2	.	TRBJ1-2	CASSEDPRTATNYGYTF
TRBV7-9	.	TRBJ1-1	CASSYGTGGDLSTFF
TRBV27	.	TRBJ2-1	CASSLRPLLAGDYNEQFF
TRBV7-9	.	TRBJ1-5	CASSLGQTSNQPQHF
TRBV6-5	few	TRBJ2-1	CATLSGAYYNEQFF
TRBV4-2	.	TRBJ2-7	CASSQDTSGSYEQYF
TRBV7-8	.	TRBJ1-6	CASSLRGYNSPLHF
TRBV9	.	TRBJ2-5	CASSPGTSSQETQYF
TRBV5-1	.	TRBJ2-1	CASRQGDNNEQFF
TRBV19	few	TRBJ1-1	CASHGTLNTEAFF
TRBV7-3	.	TRBJ2-1	CASSSTPSSYNEQFF
TRBV27	.	TRBJ2-7	CASSTRIAYEQYF
TRBV7-8	once	TRBJ2-3	CASSLTGGGLDTQYF
TRBV9	.	TRBJ2-5	CASSAYGTRSFGTQYF
TRBV10-3	once	TRBJ2-1	CAISDGDYEQFF
TRBV11-2	.	TRBJ2-7	CASSLPSGYSYEQYF
TRBV12-3/TRBV12-4	many	TRBJ1-2	CASSLPPGEGYTF
TRBV6-1	.	TRBJ2-3	CASSGGLSRTLKADTQYF
TRBV4-1	once	TRBJ1-1	CASSQDTGGTYMNTEAFF
TRBV30	.	TRBJ2-1	CAWSGFRTGVLNEQFF
TRBV6-5	once	TRBJ2-7	CASRTDRVSYEQYF
TRBV28	once	TRBJ1-5	CASSLKGAGSNQPQHF
TRBV24-1	.	TRBJ2-5	CATSDFARANQETQYF
TRBV27	.	TRBJ2-2	CASSSLDRATGELFF
TRBV5-6	.	TRBJ2-1	CASSLEGRERSEQFF
TRBV29-1	.	TRBJ1-6	CSAGQTNSPLHF
TRBV7-9	.	TRBJ2-5	CASSFTGLAETQYF
TRBV27	.	TRBJ2-2	CASSLSRADTGELFF
TRBV7-9	.	TRBJ2-1	CASSPRAIHRNEQFF
TRBV10-3	few	TRBJ2-7	CATTLAGGSYEQYF
TRBV29-1	.	TRBJ1-3	CSVEDGALRLYF
TRBV18	.	TRBJ2-3	CASSPPPGAPPDTQYF
TRBV7-9	.	TRBJ1-2	CASSPPVGTEYTF
TRBV29-1	once	TRBJ1-1	CTGGADTEAFF
TRBV9	.	TRBJ2-7	CASSVGGTYEQYF
TRBV24-1	.	TRBJ2-5	CATSDVGGQETQYF
TRBV21-1	.	TRBJ1-5	CASSKCGGLENQPQHF
TRBV28	.	TRBJ2-1	CASSSVFYRNNEQFF
TRBV3-1/TRBV3-2	.	TRBJ1-1	CASSPSSGGYSTEAFF
TRBV28	.	TRBJ1-2	CASSFGAGRVGYTF
TRBV25-1	.	TRBJ2-5	CASTSGPEETQYF